These 10 T cell receptor beta chains were sequenced from one sample in a study of vaccination effects on CD4 cells after COVID-19 (dated 2022 in TCRdb). After approximately eleven days of culture, CD4+ T cells were isolated with the EasySep CD4+ T cell isolation kit. The antigens of these receptors remain unknown. The library relied on the immunoSEQ multiplex PCR assay. TCRdb carries this immuneACCESS record with in-frame sequences only. Its versions omit some clonotypes, under half of them owing to an unresolved V gene in the studies checked, with the rest unexplained. This sample gives tens of thousands of clones in total; about 67% of them show up just once. The ten largest clones take up over 4.5% of the sample. The sequencing used CD4+ T cells from PBMCs cultured without peptide, collected before COVID-19 vaccination. These receptors came from a human donor who received a COVID-19 vaccine.

The J gene is TRBJ2-7, the V gene TRBV6-1; D not certain. The germline V gene has CDR1 MNHNS and CDR2 SASEGT. Trimming left V 1 base short and J 2 bases short, with 12 bases between. There are 15 residues in the CDR3. The CDR3 DNA reads TGTGCCAGCAGTGAAGATCCCTCCAGAACCTACGAGCAGTACTTC. Its translation is CASSEDPSRTYEQYF.

The chain uses TRBV19 and TRBJ1-2; 9 nucleotides agree with TRBD1. Trimming cost V 6 bases and J 5 bases; bases outside gene matches: 7. This CDR3 has 14 residues. Per the germline V gene, CDR1 is LNHDA and CDR2 is SQIVND (reference sequence). CDR3 in amino acids: CASSRQGVGYGYTF. As DNA, the CDR3 is TGTGCCAGTAGCCGACAGGGGGTAGGTTATGGCTACACCTTC.

V usage is TRBV3-1 (or the pseudogene TRBV3-2) and J usage is TRBJ2-5; 7 nucleotides match TRBD1. Germline-derived CDR1 and CDR2 are LGHDT and YNNKEL (reference sequence). With 3 bases clipped from V and 1 base from J, the junction kept 14 bases outside the gene matches. The CDR3 is 18 amino acids. The CDR3: CASSHTSSQGPSQETQYF. The CDR3, as DNA: TGTGCCAGCAGCCACACGAGCTCACAGGGGCCCTCCCAAGAGACCCAGTACTTC.

The chain joins TRBV2 to TRBJ1-2; D ambiguous. The CDR3 contains 13 residues. Looked up from germline, CDR1 is SNHLY and CDR2 is FYNNEI. V shed 7 bases and J shed 4 bases, with 13 bases lying between them. This chain's CDR3 is CASIGLGFYGYTF. Written as DNA, the CDR3 is TGTGCCAGCATCGGGCTCGGGTTCTATGGCTACACCTTC.

Here the CDR3 DNA reads TGCGCCAGCAGCCAAGGCTTTATGCGAGGGACTAGCGGGAACACCGGGGAGCTGTTTTTT. Encoded protein: CASSQGFMRGTSGNTGELFF. The rearrangement links TRBV4-1 to TRBJ2-2; 11 bases align to TRBD2. Trimming took 1 base from V and 1 from J; bases not matched to a gene: 11. The CDR3 is made up of 20 amino acids. Per germline, CDR1 MGHRA and CDR2 YSYEKL.

V gene TRBV12-5 combines with J gene TRBJ2-2; 13 positions match TRBD2. CDR3 length: 15 amino acids. Germline V gives CDR1 LGHNT, CDR2 FRNRAP. With V trimmed by 5 bases and J by 6 bases, 3 bases remained unmatched. As DNA, the CDR3 is TGTGCTAGTGGTGGGGGACTAGCGGGGCCCGGGGAGCTGTTTTTT. The encoded protein is CASGGGLAGPGELFF.

This rearrangement joins TRBV30 to TRBJ1-2, with 10 bases fitting TRBD1. Germline values: CDR1 GTSNPN, CDR2 SVGIG (reference sequence). Trimming cost V 1 base and J 8 bases; bases outside gene matches: 10. CDR3 size: 15 residues. The CDR3 DNA is TGTGCCTGGAGTGGACAGGGGGCGGGCTTGAAGGGCTACACCTTC. Translating gives CAWSGQGAGLKGYTF.

CDR3 sequence (DNA): TGCGCCAGCAGCTCCGACAGCTTAACTAATGAAAAACTGTTTTTT. This sequence encodes CASSSDSLTNEKLFF. The chain is built from TRBV5-1 and TRBJ1-4; TRBD1 might be the D (5 bases). Trimming took 3 bases from V and 1 from J, leaving 10 bases between them. The length of the CDR3 is 15 residues. Germline V gene data show CDR1 as SGHRS and CDR2 as YFSETQ.

The chain joins TRBV7-2 to TRBJ2-3; no reliable D call. Germline CDR1 is SGHTA and CDR2 is FQGNSA. This CDR3 contains 15 residues. V lost 4 bases and J lost 1, with 12 bases in between. CDR3 DNA: TGTGCCAGCAGCTCCCCAACTCTCCGCACAGATACGCAGTATTTT. Its protein product is CASSSPTLRTDTQYF.

In this sample, this clone turned up a few times. This rearrangement joins TRBV10-3 to TRBJ1-1; 9 positions match TRBD1. CDR3 length: 13 amino acids. V dropped 7 bases and J dropped 4; count of bases not matched to a gene: 4. The germline CDR1 and CDR2 sequences are ENHRY and SYGVKD. The CDR3 DNA follows: TGTGCCATCACTGGGACAGGGACCACTGAAGCTTTCTTT. This translates into CAITGTGTTEAFF.